This T cell receptor beta chain was obtained from a study of blood T cell repertoires in COVID-19. In the original processing: Estimation of nucleated cell counts was performed using reference gene primer amplification. The repertoire was sequenced with immunoSEQ multiplex PCR; TCRdb's copy has only in-frame clones and lacks some. D and trimming come from the DNA, and the V and J calls and clone size come from that table. There are 65,000 to 85,000 clones in the sample; approximately 90% occur only once, and around 5.8% lies in the top ten. The receptor was isolated from a human donor in a cohort sampled during active COVID-19. What was sequenced was peripheral blood.

The CDR3 DNA reads as TGCGCCAGCAGCCAAGAGGCAGCGCGATCTAACTATGGCTACACCTTC. This sequence encodes CASSQEAARSNYGYTF. This chain connects TRBV4-1 to TRBJ1-2; no clear D gene. CDR1 and CDR2 from the germline V gene are MGHRA and YSYEKL. Between the trimmed V and J ends, which lost 0 bases and 0 bases, there was a span of 11 bases. The CDR3 is 16 residues long.